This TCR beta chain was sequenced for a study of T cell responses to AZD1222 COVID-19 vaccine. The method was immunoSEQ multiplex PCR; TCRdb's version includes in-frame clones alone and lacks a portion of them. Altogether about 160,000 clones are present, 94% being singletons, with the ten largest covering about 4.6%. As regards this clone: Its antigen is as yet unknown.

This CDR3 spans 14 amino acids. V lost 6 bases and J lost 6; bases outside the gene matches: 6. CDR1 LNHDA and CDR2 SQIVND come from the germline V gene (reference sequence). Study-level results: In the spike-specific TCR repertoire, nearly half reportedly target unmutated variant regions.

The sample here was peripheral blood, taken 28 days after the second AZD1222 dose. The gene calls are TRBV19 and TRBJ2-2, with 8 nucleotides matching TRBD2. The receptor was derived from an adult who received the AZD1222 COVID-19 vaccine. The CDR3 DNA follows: TGTGCCAGTAGCAGAACCGGGGGGGCCGGGGAGCTGTTTTTT. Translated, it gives CASSRTGGAGELFF. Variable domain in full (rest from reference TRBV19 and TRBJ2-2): DGGITQSPKYLFRKEGQNVTLSCEQNLNHDAMYWYRQDPGQGLRLIYYSQIVNDFQKGDIAEGYSVSREKKESFPLTVTSAQKNPTAFYLCASSRTGGAGELFFGEGSRLTVL.